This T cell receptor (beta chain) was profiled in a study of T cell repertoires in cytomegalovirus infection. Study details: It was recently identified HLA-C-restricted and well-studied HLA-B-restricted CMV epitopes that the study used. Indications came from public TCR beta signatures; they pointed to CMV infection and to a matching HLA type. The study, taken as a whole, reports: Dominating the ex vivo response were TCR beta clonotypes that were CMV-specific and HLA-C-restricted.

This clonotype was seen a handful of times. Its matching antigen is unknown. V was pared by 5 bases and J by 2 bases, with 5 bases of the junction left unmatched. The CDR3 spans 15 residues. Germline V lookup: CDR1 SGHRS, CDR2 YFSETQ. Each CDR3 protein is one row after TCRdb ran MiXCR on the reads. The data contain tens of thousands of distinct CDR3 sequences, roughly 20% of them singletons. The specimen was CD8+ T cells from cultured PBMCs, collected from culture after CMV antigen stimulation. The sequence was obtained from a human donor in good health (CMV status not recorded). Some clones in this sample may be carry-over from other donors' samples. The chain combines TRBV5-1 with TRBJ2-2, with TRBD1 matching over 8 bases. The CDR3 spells CASSPGTGNTGELFF. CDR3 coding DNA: TGCGCCAGCAGTCCTGGGACAGGAAACACCGGGGAGCTGTTTTTT.